One and the same sample provided the 6 T cell receptor beta chains below, sequenced in a study of neurological immune-mediated disorders. Each CDR3 protein gets one entry after TCRdb re-called the 5' RACE reads with MiXCR. Found here are tens of thousands of distinct CDR3 sequences, about 4.2% of them singletons; the top ten hold roughly 1.9%. The material sequenced was CD4+ T cells from blood. Receptors originate from a woman aged 40-49 years with multiple sclerosis.

This clonotype has a count of ten or more. The V and J genes are TRBV3-1 and TRBJ1-2; 9 bases are a match to TRBD1. This CDR3 has 15 residues. J was trimmed by 5 bases and V by 7 bases; bases with no gene match: 11. Germline values: CDR1 LGHDT, CDR2 YNNKEL (reference sequence). This CDR3 is CASTYGQGMSYGYTF. CDR3 sequence (DNA): TGTGCCAGCACGTACGGACAGGGGATGAGTTATGGCTACACCTTC.

This clonotype was seen ten or more times. The rearrangement links TRBV9 to TRBJ2-3; 10 bases align to TRBD2. Germline trimming cut 4 bases from V and 3 bases from J; bases unmatched to any gene: 2. The CDR3 sequence is 14 residues long. Per the germline V gene, CDR1 is SGDLS and CDR2 is YYNGEE. CDR3 residues: CASSPGLATDTQYF. The CDR3 DNA follows: TGTGCCAGCAGCCCGGGACTAGCGACAGATACGCAGTATTTT.

This clonotype has at least ten counts. The V call is TRBV7-6, the J call TRBJ2-1, with D uncertain. V dropped 3 bases and J dropped 0 bases, with 9 bases sitting between them. CDR1 is SGHVS, CDR2 FNYEAQ, per germline. The CDR3 has 15 residues. CDR3 amino acids: CASSFAPSSYNEQFF. The DNA for the CDR3 is TGTGCCAGCAGCTTCGCGCCGAGCTCCTACAATGAGCAGTTCTTC.

This clonotype was seen a handful of times. At one end the junction does not follow the germline gene, possibly because of a read error. The rearrangement links TRBV20-1 to TRBJ1-5; D not resolved. There are 14 residues in the CDR3. Germline V gene lookup returns CDR1 DFQATT and CDR2 SNEGSKA (reference sequence). CDR3 nucleotides: TGCAGTGCAAGAGACATTTATAGCAATCAGCCCCAGCATTTT. Protein sequence: CSARDIYSNQPQHF.

Ten or more counts support this clonotype. V gene TRBV15 combines with J gene TRBJ2-5, with D perhaps given as TRBD1 or TRBD2 (5 bases each). This CDR3 is built from 15 residues. Germline loops: CDR1 LNHNV, CDR2 YYDKDF (reference sequence). V lost 0 bases and J 7 bases, leaving 15 bases between the germline ends. The CDR3 spells CATSRDRGPEVTQYF. The CDR3 nucleotides read TGTGCCACCAGCAGAGATCGGGGACCTGAGGTGACCCAGTACTTC.

Ten or more counts support this clonotype. V gene TRBV12-5 combines with J gene TRBJ2-4; TRBD1 is a possible D gene (5 bases). The CDR3 runs to 13 residues. Between the trimmed V and J ends, which lost 4 bases and 3 bases, there was a span of 7 bases. In germline, CDR1 is LGHNT, CDR2 FRNRAP. CDR3 amino acids: CASGSDSKNIQYF. CDR3 sequence (DNA): TGTGCTAGTGGTTCTGACAGCAAAAACATTCAGTACTTC.